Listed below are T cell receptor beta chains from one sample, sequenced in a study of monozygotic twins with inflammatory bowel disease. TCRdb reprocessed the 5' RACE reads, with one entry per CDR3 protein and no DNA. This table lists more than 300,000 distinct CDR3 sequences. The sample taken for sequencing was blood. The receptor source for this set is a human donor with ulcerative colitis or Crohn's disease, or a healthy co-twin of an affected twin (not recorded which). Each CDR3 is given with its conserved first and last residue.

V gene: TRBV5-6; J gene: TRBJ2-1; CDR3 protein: CASSLVPSGGFGEQFF
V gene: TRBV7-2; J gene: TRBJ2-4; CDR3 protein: CASSSAGTMLKNIQYF
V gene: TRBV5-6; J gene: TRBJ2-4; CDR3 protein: CASRGTKNIQYF
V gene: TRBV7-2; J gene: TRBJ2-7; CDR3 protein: CASSRRAGSYEQYF
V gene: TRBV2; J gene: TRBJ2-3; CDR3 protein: CASIKEVGTQYF
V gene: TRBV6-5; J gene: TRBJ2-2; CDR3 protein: CASSYAGGGLYTGELFF
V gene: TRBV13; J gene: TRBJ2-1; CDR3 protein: CASSNSYNEQFF
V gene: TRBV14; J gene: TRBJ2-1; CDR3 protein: CASLGGYSYNEQFF
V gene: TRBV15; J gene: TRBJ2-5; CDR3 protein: CATSRHQETQYF
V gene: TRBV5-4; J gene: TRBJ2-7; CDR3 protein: CASSSGGGRALVEQYF
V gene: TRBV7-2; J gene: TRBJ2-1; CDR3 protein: CASSLVPGKYNEQFF
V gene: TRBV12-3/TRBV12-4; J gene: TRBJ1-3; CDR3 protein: CASSQMSSGNTIYF
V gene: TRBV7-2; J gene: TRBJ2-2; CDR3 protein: CASSTTGYTGELFF
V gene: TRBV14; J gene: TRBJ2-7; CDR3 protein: CASSQEASSEQYF
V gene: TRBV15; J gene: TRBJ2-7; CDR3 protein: CATSRDLAIYEQYF
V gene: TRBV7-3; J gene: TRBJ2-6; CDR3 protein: CASRQGSSGANVLTF
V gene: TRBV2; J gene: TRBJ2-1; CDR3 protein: CASSFHRAGGLNEQFF
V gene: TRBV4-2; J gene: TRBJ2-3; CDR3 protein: CASSQEIAGATDTQYF